These T cell receptor beta chains were read from a single sample in a study of response to subunit inactivated influenza vaccine. TCRdb itself ran the RT-PCR reads through MiXCR, one entry per CDR3 protein. The sample lists 450,000 to 600,000 distinct CDR3 sequences; roughly 8.2% were seen once. The sample was PBMCs from blood, taken less than 30 months after vaccination. All receptors derive from a man aged 50 to 69 who received an inactivated influenza vaccine. Each CDR3 is given with its conserved first and last residue. The order of the fields is J gene, clone size, V gene, D gene, CDR3 DNA, CDR3 protein. A D gene is named only where the DNA matches it firmly. Rows give clone size only sometimes, using once, few, many, or a class for an expanded clone.

j_gene: TRBJ2-2
abundance: few
v_gene: TRBV25-1
d_gene: -
CDR3nt: TGTGCCAGCAGTGAACCGGGACCGACCGGGGAGCTGTTTTTT
CDR3aa: CASSEPGPTGELFF

j_gene: TRBJ1-1
abundance: few
v_gene: TRBV27
d_gene: TRBD1
CDR3nt: TGTGCCAGCAGTTGGGGCCTCGACAGGGGCGCAGAAGCTTTCTTT
CDR3aa: CASSWGLDRGAEAFF

j_gene: TRBJ1-1
abundance: few
v_gene: TRBV3-1
d_gene: TRBD1
CDR3nt: TGTGCCAGCAGCCCCGGCCCGTGGGAGGACAGGGAGGATGAAGCTTTCTTT
CDR3aa: CASSPGPWEDREDEAFF

j_gene: TRBJ2-5
abundance: -
v_gene: TRBV20-1
d_gene: TRBD1
CDR3nt: TGCAGTGTCCCCCCCAGGACAGGGAAAGAGACCCAGTACTTC
CDR3aa: CSVPPRTGKETQYF

j_gene: TRBJ2-2
abundance: many
v_gene: TRBV12-3/TRBV12-4
d_gene: -
CDR3nt: TGTGCCAGCAGACGGGGCGGGGAGCTGTTTTTT
CDR3aa: CASRRGGELFF

j_gene: TRBJ2-3
abundance: -
v_gene: TRBV27
d_gene: -
CDR3nt: TGTGCCAGCAGTTTCTGGGTGACAGATACGCAGTATTTT
CDR3aa: CASSFWVTDTQYF

j_gene: TRBJ2-7
abundance: few
v_gene: TRBV18
d_gene: -
CDR3nt: TGTGCCAGCTCACCACAAGAAAGAGGAGAGCAGTACTTC
CDR3aa: CASSPQERGEQYF

j_gene: TRBJ2-5
abundance: few
v_gene: TRBV20-1
d_gene: TRBD2
CDR3nt: TGCAGTGCTAGGGGGACTAGTTTTCAAGAGACCCAGTACTTC
CDR3aa: CSARGTSFQETQYF

j_gene: TRBJ2-1
abundance: many
v_gene: TRBV7-7
d_gene: -
CDR3nt: TGTGCCAGCAGCTTAGCAGGGAAGTCCAATGAGCAGTTCTTC
CDR3aa: CASSLAGKSNEQFF

j_gene: TRBJ1-3
abundance: few
v_gene: TRBV30
d_gene: -
CDR3nt: TGTGCCTGGAGTATTGGTGTTTCTGGAAACACCATATATTTT
CDR3aa: CAWSIGVSGNTIYF

j_gene: TRBJ2-1
abundance: few
v_gene: TRBV24-1
d_gene: -
CDR3nt: TGTGCCACCAGTGAAGTTGACAGTAATGAGCAGTTCTTC
CDR3aa: CATSEVDSNEQFF

j_gene: TRBJ2-1
abundance: many
v_gene: TRBV5-1
d_gene: -
CDR3nt: TGCGCCAGCAGCTTGAAATATGACAGGGGAATTAGCGGGATCAATGAGCAGTTCTTC
CDR3aa: CASSLKYDRGISGINEQFF

j_gene: TRBJ1-2
abundance: -
v_gene: TRBV12-3/TRBV12-4
d_gene: -
CDR3nt: TGTGCCAGCAGCACCCAGGGTTTCAATGGCTACACCTTC
CDR3aa: CASSTQGFNGYTF

j_gene: TRBJ2-4
abundance: many
v_gene: TRBV12-3/TRBV12-4
d_gene: TRBD1
CDR3nt: TGTGCCAGCAGTCAATCACCGGGACAGCAAAACATTCAGTACTTC
CDR3aa: CASSQSPGQQNIQYF

j_gene: TRBJ2-7
abundance: few
v_gene: TRBV27
d_gene: TRBD1
CDR3nt: TGTGCCAGCAGTTTATGGGGGACAGGGGGAGAAGAGCAGTACTTC
CDR3aa: CASSLWGTGGEEQYF

j_gene: TRBJ1-2
abundance: -
v_gene: TRBV4-2
d_gene: -
CDR3nt: TGTGCCAGCAGCCAGAAGGACAGCAACTATGGCTACACCTTC
CDR3aa: CASSQKDSNYGYTF

j_gene: TRBJ1-1
abundance: many
v_gene: TRBV7-2
d_gene: -
CDR3nt: TGTGCCAGCAGCCCGATGGAGGGGGGCACTGAAGCTTTCTTT
CDR3aa: CASSPMEGGTEAFF